Shown below are 14 T cell receptor beta chains from a single sample sequenced in a study of CD8 T cells in Susac syndrome. Random hexamers served to reverse transcribe about 0.45 to 1 ug RNA. TCRdb re-called the immunoSEQ multiplex PCR reads through MiXCR, storing one row per CDR3 protein. Here the sample spans more than 100,000 distinct CDR3 sequences, just under 95% being singletons. The material sequenced was CD8+ T cells from PBMCs. The receptors come from a human donor with Susac syndrome.

V usage is TRBV29-1 and J usage is TRBJ2-7; the D gene is possibly TRBD2 (5 bases). Germline V gene data show CDR1 as SQVTM and CDR2 as ANQGSEA. Trimming cost V 4 bases and J 0 bases, with 13 bases left between them. This CDR3 comprises 14 residues. The CDR3 protein is CSVVGIGSSYEQYF. As DNA, the CDR3 is TGCAGCGTTGTCGGGATTGGGAGCTCCTACGAGCAGTACTTC.

The chain uses TRBV23-1 and TRBJ2-1, with TRBD2 matching 7 bases. TRBV23-1 is assigned to the ORF class and has an uncertain function. There are 17 residues in the CDR3. The V gene end was trimmed by 0 bases and the J gene end by 8 bases; junction bases not matched to a gene: 13. The CDR3 bases are TGCGCCAGCAGTCAATCGATAGTCCGTGGGGGGGACCATGAGCAGTTCTTC. Its translation is CASSQSIVRGGDHEQFF.

The rearrangement uses TRBV13 and TRBJ1-1, with a tentative D call TRBD1 (5 bases). Germline CDR1 PRHDT, CDR2 FYEKMQ (reference sequence). The CDR3 loop spans 14 amino acids. V was cut by 2 bases and J by 1 base, with 8 bases left in between. The CDR3 region is CASSLPQENTEAFF. CDR3 in DNA: TGTGCCAGCAGCTTACCACAGGAGAACACTGAAGCTTTCTTT.

The chain links TRBV27 to TRBJ2-1, with 11 bases identical to TRBD1. Germline V CDR1 and CDR2: MNHEY, SMNVEV (reference sequence). The CDR3 length is 15 residues. V was clipped by 4 bases and J by 6 bases; unmatched bases: 5. Written as DNA, the CDR3 is TGTGCCAGCAGTTCCTGGACAGGGGGCCGCAATGAGCAGTTCTTC. It codes for CASSSWTGGRNEQFF.

The chain couples TRBV12-3 or TRBV12-4 to TRBJ2-1; possibly TRBD2 for D (5 bases). The CDR3 is 13 residues long. The germline V and J ends were trimmed by 6 bases and 10 bases, with 16 bases remaining between them. The chain's CDR3 is CASSSGLRGEQFF. The CDR3 region has the DNA TGTGCCAGCAGCTCCGGGCTCCGGGGAGAGCAGTTCTTC.

V and J are TRBV12-3 or TRBV12-4 and TRBJ1-5; D perhaps matches TRBD1 (6 bases). V was clipped by 8 bases and J by 8 bases, with 22 bases between them. This CDR3 comprises 15 residues. The CDR3 sequence: CASHRPGTPGEPQHF. The DNA of the CDR3 is TGTGCCAGCCACCGCCCGGGGACACCTGGAGAGCCCCAGCATTTT.

The rearrangement links TRBV29-1 to TRBJ1-2; no reliable D call. Germline-derived CDR1 and CDR2 are SQVTM and ANQGSEA. The CDR3 length is 9 residues. Between the trimmed V and J ends, which lost 3 bases and 4 bases, there was a span of 0 bases. In DNA form, the CDR3 reads TGCAGCGTTGACTATGGCTACACCTTC. Protein product: CSVDYGYTF.

The chain recombines TRBV20-1 with TRBJ2-7; D might be TRBD1 (5 bases). Trimming removed 1 base from V and 4 bases from J, with 11 bases in between. CDR3 length: 13 amino acids. CDR1 DFQATT and CDR2 SNEGSKA come from the germline V gene (reference sequence). The DNA of the CDR3 is TGCAGTGCTAGAGGGGGCCAGGGTTACGAGCAGTACTTC. It translates to CSARGGQGYEQYF.

The chain joins TRBV29-1 to TRBJ2-5; perhaps TRBD2 as D (6 bases). Deletions cut 6 bases from V and 2 bases from J, with 16 bases between. Germline V gives CDR1 SQVTM, CDR2 ANQGSEA. The CDR3 has 14 residues. CDR3 bases: TGCAGCGTCCCGGGGGAGAGGGAACAAGAGACCCAGTACTTC. Its protein is CSVPGEREQETQYF.

The gene calls are TRBV10-3 and TRBJ1-2; no clear D. V lost 8 bases and J 8 bases, leaving 15 bases between the germline ends. This CDR3 has 12 amino acids. Germline loops: CDR1 ENHRY, CDR2 SYGVKD. CDR3 protein: CAIETGPGGYTF. DNA of the CDR3: TGTGCCATCGAAACCGGGCCTGGGGGCTACACCTTC.

The chain has TRBV13 and TRBJ1-1, with unresolved D. Germline CDR1 PRHDT, CDR2 FYEKMQ (reference sequence). The CDR3 totals 17 residues. Trimming cost V 1 base and J 6 bases, with 21 bases left between them. CDR3 in amino acids: CASSLELEFGLGAEAFF. DNA of the CDR3: TGTGCCAGCAGCTTAGAACTAGAGTTTGGTCTCGGGGCTGAAGCTTTCTTT.

The genes are TRBV20-1 and TRBJ2-3, with D perhaps TRBD1 (5 bases). The CDR3 totals 14 residues. Germline V lookup: CDR1 DFQATT, CDR2 SNEGSKA (reference sequence). Trimming removed 5 bases at V and 5 bases at J, with 17 bases between. The CDR3 sequence: CSAGWGEVRDTQYF. CDR3 nucleotide sequence: TGCAGTGCTGGCTGGGGCGAGGTTCGAGATACGCAGTATTTT.

The chain joins TRBV12-3 or TRBV12-4 to TRBJ1-2; D gene unclear. This CDR3 region has 12 residues. V was trimmed by 7 bases and J by 8 bases, leaving 14 bases between them. The CDR3, as DNA: TGTGCCAGCACCTCTGAGGGATGGGGCTACACCTTC. This gives the protein CASTSEGWGYTF.

This clonotype appeared once. The J gene is TRBJ1-5, the V gene TRBV19; D may be TRBD1 (6 bases). Per germline, CDR1 LNHDA and CDR2 SQIVND (reference sequence). V was clipped by 9 bases and J by 4 bases, with 13 bases between them. The CDR3 consists of 13 residues. This chain's CDR3 is CASDGGGNQPQHF. The CDR3 nucleotides read TGTGCCAGCGATGGAGGGGGGAATCAGCCCCAGCATTTT.